What follows are 28 T cell receptor beta chains derived from one specimen sequenced in a study of beta chain features in type 1 diabetes. These receptors lack a known antigen. Study-level results: Researchers report that Type 1 diabetes patients had moderately but significantly shorter TCRB CDR3s across all four CD4+ subsets.

Isolated RNA was reverse transcribed in full, so expressed TCRB transcripts were sequenced. The data were produced by immunoSEQ multiplex PCR, yet TCRdb's version contains in-frame clones alone and is incomplete. Here the sample spans 200,000 to 250,000 clones, roughly 14% being singletons. The sample was naive CD4+ T cells from blood. These receptors all come from a man aged 25 to 45 with type 1 diabetes.

This clone has only a few counts. The gene calls are TRBV9 and TRBJ2-5, with TRBD2 matching over 12 bases. V lost 3 bases to trimming and J lost 4 bases; unmatched junction nucleotides: 7. The CDR3 sequence is 16 residues long. CDR1 is SGDLS, CDR2 YYNGEE, per germline. The CDR3 protein is CASSAETSGSRETQYF. In DNA, the CDR3 is TGTGCCAGCAGCGCGGAGACTAGCGGGAGTCGAGAGACCCAGTACTTC.

The genes are TRBV4-2 and TRBJ2-4, with D maybe TRBD2 (6 bases). Germline values: CDR1 LGHNA, CDR2 YNFKEQ. V dropped 0 bases and J dropped 1 base, with 16 bases sitting between them. The CDR3 loop spans 18 amino acids. CDR3: CASSQDPLGGTAKNIQYF. The CDR3 DNA sequence: TGTGCCAGCAGCCAAGATCCATTGGGGGGAACGGCCAAAAACATTCAGTACTTC.

This clone was counted only a few times. The V gene is TRBV11-3, the J gene TRBJ2-7; 8 positions match TRBD2. Germline V lookup: CDR1 SGHNT, CDR2 YENEEA. The V and J ends lost 5 bases and 6 bases, in that order; junction bases with no gene match: 6. This CDR3 has 13 amino acids. CDR3 sequence (DNA): TGTGCCAGCAGCCCAGGGGCGGGGGGCGAGCAGTACTTC. This codes for CASSPGAGGEQYF.

This clone was counted only a few times. The chain couples TRBV11-2 to TRBJ2-5; D might be TRBD1 (6 bases). The CDR3 consists of 15 residues. CDR1 and CDR2 (germline): SGHAT, FQNNGV. Trimming removed 5 bases from V and 5 bases from J, with 18 bases in between. The CDR3 is CASSEGTLARETQYF. CDR3 DNA: TGTGCCAGCAGCGAGGGGACACTTGCTAGGGAGACCCAGTACTTC. Using reference TRBV11-2 and TRBJ2-5 for the parts outside the CDR3, the full variable domain is EAGVAQSPRYKIIEKRQSVAFWCNPISGHATLYWYQQILGQGPKLLIQFQNNGVVDDSQLPKDRFSAERLKGVDSTLKIQPAKLEDSAVYLCASSEGTLARETQYFGPGTRLLVL.

The genes are TRBV11-2 and TRBJ2-7; the match to TRBD2 covers 7 bases. CDR3 size: 13 residues. CDR1 is SGHAT, CDR2 FQNNGV, per germline. J was trimmed by 2 bases and V by 4 bases; bases with no gene match: 2. CDR3 nucleotides: TGTGCCAGCAGCTCTCTAGCGGCCTACGAGCAGTACTTC. This encodes CASSSLAAYEQYF.

This clone was counted only a few times. The rearrangement uses TRBV11-2 and TRBJ2-2; 9 nucleotides agree with TRBD1. The CDR3 spans 14 residues. Germline values: CDR1 SGHAT, CDR2 FQNNGV. The J segment lost 6 bases and the V segment lost 4 bases, leaving 3 bases of the junction unmatched. The CDR3 here is CASSSRTGAGELFF. CDR3 bases: TGTGCCAGCAGCTCCAGGACAGGGGCCGGGGAGCTGTTTTTT.

V and J are TRBV9 and TRBJ2-2; 11 nucleotides agree with TRBD1. V lost 0 bases, J lost 7 bases, and 14 bases stayed unmatched. Looked up from germline, CDR1 is SGDLS and CDR2 is YYNGEE. The CDR3 has 19 amino acids. The CDR3 bases are TGTGCCAGCAGCGTAGCCGCAACTCAGGACAGGGGGCGAATCGGGGAGCTGTTTTTT. This translates into CASSVAATQDRGRIGELFF.

The chain joins TRBV7-7 to TRBJ2-1; no clear D gene. Per the germline V gene, CDR1 is SSHAT and CDR2 is FNYEAQ (reference sequence). Trimming removed 5 bases from V and 3 bases from J, with 8 bases in between. This CDR3 is built from 13 residues. Written as DNA, the CDR3 is TGTGCCAGCAGCACTACATACTACAATGAGCAGTTCTTC. It translates to CASSTTYYNEQFF.

The rearrangement links TRBV2 to TRBJ1-2; 9 nucleotides agree with TRBD1. The CDR3 length is 14 residues. Unmatched junction bases numbered 8, after V lost 6 bases and J lost 6 bases. CDR1 is SNHLY, CDR2 FYNNEI, per germline. The CDR3 DNA is TGTGCCAGCAGCCGAGGACAGGGGTGGGATGGCTACACCTTC. Encoded protein: CASSRGQGWDGYTF.

This clone occurred a few times. The CDR3 sequence is CAISFTPAAQETQYF. CDR3 nucleotides: TGTGCCATCAGTTTCACCCCGGCGGCTCAAGAGACCCAGTACTTC. The chain combines TRBV10-3 with TRBJ2-5; no firm D call. Germline V gene data show CDR1 as ENHRY and CDR2 as SYGVKD. This CDR3 contains 15 residues. The V end was cut by 5 bases, the J end by 2 bases, with 15 bases between.

The chain is built from TRBV15 and TRBJ1-1; D ambiguous. CDR3 length equals 15 residues. CDR1 is LNHNV and CDR2 is YYDKDF in the germline V gene (reference sequence). The V and J ends lost 0 bases and 1 base respectively, with 9 bases between them. The CDR3 nucleotides read TGTGCCACCAGCAGAGATGTGGGCCGGAACACTGAAGCTTTCTTT. This encodes CATSRDVGRNTEAFF.

The chain recombines TRBV6-6 with TRBJ2-3; the match to TRBD1 covers 7 bases. The germline gives CDR1 MNHNY, CDR2 SVGAGI (reference sequence). The V gene end was trimmed by 5 bases and the J gene end by 1 base; junction bases not matched to a gene: 6. The CDR3 is 15 residues long. The CDR3 protein is CASSHRDSGTDTQYF. CDR3 DNA sequence: TGTGCCAGCAGTCACCGGGACAGCGGCACAGATACGCAGTATTTT.

The table lists this clone with a few counts. The V call is TRBV30, the J call TRBJ1-2; D is unclear. This CDR3 spans 15 amino acids. In germline, CDR1 is GTSNPN, CDR2 SVGIG (reference sequence). V lost 0 bases, J lost 4 bases, and 15 bases lay in between. CDR3 protein: CAWSVRGRFGYGYTF. DNA for the CDR3: TGTGCCTGGAGTGTACGAGGGAGGTTTGGCTATGGCTACACCTTC.

This clone has just a few counts. The chain recombines TRBV15 with TRBJ2-1; 11 bases line up with TRBD2. There are 16 residues in the CDR3. Looked up from germline, CDR1 is LNHNV and CDR2 is YYDKDF (reference sequence). Losses at the gene ends were 0 bases for V and 5 bases for J; bases not matched to a gene: 3. CDR3 region: CATSRDLAGGDNEQFF. DNA of the CDR3: TGTGCCACCAGCAGAGATCTAGCGGGGGGCGACAATGAGCAGTTCTTC.

This clone has a single count. The rearrangement links TRBV6-5 to TRBJ1-4, with D perhaps matching TRBD1 (5 bases). This CDR3 region has 14 residues. V lost 8 bases and J lost 2, with 12 bases in between. In germline, CDR1 is MNHEY, CDR2 SVGAGI. The CDR3 DNA follows: TGTGCCAGCCGACCTGGGGCGACTAATGAAAAACTGTTTTTT. Its translation is CASRPGATNEKLFF.

This chain joins TRBV19 and TRBJ2-2; 11 bases line up with TRBD1. In germline, CDR1 is LNHDA, CDR2 SQIVND (reference sequence). This CDR3 has 15 residues. V shed 6 bases and J 7 bases; nucleotides not matched to a gene: 7. CDR3 residues: CASRGQGVLSGELFF. The CDR3, as DNA: TGTGCCAGTAGGGGACAGGGGGTGCTGAGCGGGGAGCTGTTTTTT.

J is TRBJ1-2 and V is TRBV5-4; D gene ambiguous. The CDR3 loop spans 14 amino acids. Germline V lookup: CDR1 SGHNT, CDR2 YYREEE (reference sequence). The V gene lost 3 bases and the J gene lost 4 bases, with 13 bases spanning the gap. This CDR3 reads CASSSLPEVYGYTF. The CDR3 region has the DNA TGTGCCAGCAGCTCACTCCCGGAGGTCTATGGCTACACCTTC.

V is TRBV6-5 and J is TRBJ2-3; perhaps TRBD1 as D (6 bases). Trimming removed 11 bases at V and 1 base at J, with 16 bases between. CDR1 is MNHEY and CDR2 is SVGAGI in the germline V gene. This CDR3 region has 14 residues. CDR3 in amino acids: CAAQGTTGTDTQYF. CDR3 DNA: TGTGCCGCTCAGGGGACCACCGGCACAGATACGCAGTATTTT.

A few counts support this clone. The rearrangement uses TRBV5-6 and TRBJ1-2, with D unclear. Germline lookup yields CDR1 SGHDT and CDR2 YYEEEE. Trimming pared 0 bases from V and 7 bases from J, leaving 16 bases between. CDR3 length: 15 residues. The CDR3, as DNA: TGTGCCAGCAGCTTGGTGAGGGCCCCGGCCTCTGGCTACACCTTC. It specifies CASSLVRAPASGYTF.

The rearrangement links TRBV5-4 to TRBJ1-2; 12 bases align to TRBD1. The length of the CDR3 is 15 residues. V shed 4 bases and J 7 bases; nucleotides not matched to a gene: 8. Germline V gene lookup returns CDR1 SGHNT and CDR2 YYREEE (reference sequence). The CDR3 region is CASSGGDRGPSGYTF. CDR3 DNA: TGTGCCAGCAGCGGGGGGGACAGGGGGCCTTCTGGCTACACCTTC.

This chain links TRBV5-1 with TRBJ2-7; D is perhaps TRBD1 (6 bases). Trimming stripped 2 bases from V and 3 bases from J, with 21 bases between. The length of the CDR3 is 17 residues. Germline V CDR1 and CDR2: SGHRS, YFSETQ. For the CDR3, the DNA is TGCGCCAGCAGCTTAGTATCAGTCGGGACAAAAAACTACGAGCAGTACTTC. Protein: CASSLVSVGTKNYEQYF.

The V call is TRBV5-1, the J call TRBJ1-1; 8 bases match TRBD1. The junction had 5 bases not matched to a gene; V was cut back by 0 bases and J by 4 bases. Germline V gene sequence: CDR1 SGHRS, CDR2 YFSETQ. The CDR3 runs to 15 residues. The CDR3 region has the DNA TGCGCCAGCAGCTTGGATGGACAGGGAGGCACTGAAGCTTTCTTT. Amino acids: CASSLDGQGGTEAFF.

The CDR3 coding sequence is TGTGCCAGCAGCCTCCGGGGGTTCGCCTACGAGCAGTACTTC. Protein: CASSLRGFAYEQYF. The rearrangement links TRBV28 to TRBJ2-7; a possible D gene is TRBD2 (6 bases). Trimming removed 6 bases at V and 2 bases at J, with 14 bases between. Per germline, CDR1 MDHEN and CDR2 SYDVKM. The CDR3 is 14 residues long.

The CDR3: CASSDEDTGELFF. In nucleotides, the CDR3 is TGTGCCAGCAGTGACGAGGACACCGGGGAGCTGTTTTTT. The chain links TRBV2 to TRBJ2-2; D gene unclear. Trimming took 3 bases from V and 3 from J, leaving 5 bases between them. The CDR3 consists of 13 residues. Germline V lookup: CDR1 SNHLY, CDR2 FYNNEI.

This clone was observed a few times. V usage is TRBV6-5 and J usage is TRBJ2-3, with 9 nucleotides matching TRBD2. CDR3 length equals 14 residues. Germline CDR1 and CDR2: MNHEY and SVGAGI. V gave up 4 bases and J gave up 6 bases; unmatched junction bases: 5. The CDR3 reads CASSLRGGADTQYF. The CDR3 DNA reads TGTGCCAGCAGTTTGCGCGGGGGGGCTGATACGCAGTATTTT.

This clone was detected only a few times. V and J are TRBV7-9 and TRBJ1-4; 7 bases align to TRBD1. V was pared by 5 bases and J by 5 bases, with 5 bases of the junction left unmatched. Germline CDR1 SEHNR, CDR2 FQNEAQ (reference sequence). The CDR3 loop spans 14 amino acids. Here the CDR3 DNA reads TGTGCCAGCAGCGAGGGACAGATAAATGAAAAACTGTTTTTT. Translated, it gives CASSEGQINEKLFF.

The V call is TRBV7-9, the J call TRBJ1-3; 8 nucleotides match TRBD1. Germline V gene data show CDR1 as SEHNR and CDR2 as FQNEAQ (reference sequence). Unmatched junction bases numbered 8, after V lost 5 bases and J lost 2 bases. The CDR3 totals 16 residues. The CDR3 sequence is CASSLLTGDAGNTIYF. The CDR3 DNA reads as TGTGCCAGCAGCCTACTGACAGGGGATGCTGGAAACACCATATATTTT.

The V call is TRBV5-6, the J call TRBJ2-2; D call uncertain. This CDR3 has 15 residues. Germline V CDR1 and CDR2: SGHDT, YYEEEE. The V gene lost 0 bases and the J gene lost 1 base, with 7 bases spanning the gap. Here the CDR3 reads CASSLGPGNTGELFF. In nucleotides, the CDR3 is TGTGCCAGCAGCTTGGGTCCGGGGAACACCGGGGAGCTGTTTTTT.